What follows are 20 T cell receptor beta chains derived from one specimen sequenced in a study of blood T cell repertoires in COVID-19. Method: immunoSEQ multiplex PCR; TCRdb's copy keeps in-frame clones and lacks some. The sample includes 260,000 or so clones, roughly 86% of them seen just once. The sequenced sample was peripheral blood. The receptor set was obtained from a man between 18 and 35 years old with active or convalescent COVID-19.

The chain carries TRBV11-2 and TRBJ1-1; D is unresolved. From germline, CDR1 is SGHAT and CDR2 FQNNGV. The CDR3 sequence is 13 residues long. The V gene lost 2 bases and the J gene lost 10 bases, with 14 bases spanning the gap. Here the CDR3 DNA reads TGTGCCAGCAGCTTAACCGGGTACGGTTTAGCTTTCTTT. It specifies CASSLTGYGLAFF.

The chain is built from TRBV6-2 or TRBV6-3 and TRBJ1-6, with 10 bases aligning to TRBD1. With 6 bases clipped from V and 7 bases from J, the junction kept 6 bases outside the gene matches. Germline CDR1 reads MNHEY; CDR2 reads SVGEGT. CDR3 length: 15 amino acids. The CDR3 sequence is CASSRTGGENSPLHF. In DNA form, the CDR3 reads TGTGCCAGCAGCCGGACAGGGGGTGAGAATTCACCCCTCCACTTT.

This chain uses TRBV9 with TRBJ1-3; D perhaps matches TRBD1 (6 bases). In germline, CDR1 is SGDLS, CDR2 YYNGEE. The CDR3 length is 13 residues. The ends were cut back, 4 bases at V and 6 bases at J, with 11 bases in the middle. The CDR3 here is CASSQTGVNTIYF. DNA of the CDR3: TGTGCCAGCAGCCAGACAGGCGTAAACACCATATATTTT.

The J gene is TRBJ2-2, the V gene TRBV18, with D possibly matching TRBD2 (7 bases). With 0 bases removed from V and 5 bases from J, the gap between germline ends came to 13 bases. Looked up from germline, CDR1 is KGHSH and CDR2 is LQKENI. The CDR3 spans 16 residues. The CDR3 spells CASSPPGGQDTGELFF. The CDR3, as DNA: TGTGCCAGCTCACCACCGGGGGGGCAAGATACCGGGGAGCTGTTTTTT.

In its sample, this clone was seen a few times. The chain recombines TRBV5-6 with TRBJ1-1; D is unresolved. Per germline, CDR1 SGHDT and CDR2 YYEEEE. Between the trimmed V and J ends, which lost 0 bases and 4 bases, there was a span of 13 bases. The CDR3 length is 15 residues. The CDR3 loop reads CASSLGPRVSTEAFF. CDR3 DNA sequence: TGTGCCAGCAGCTTGGGGCCCCGGGTGTCCACTGAAGCTTTCTTT.

CDR3 residues: CASSLVQDGSYEQYF. The CDR3 nucleotides read TGTGCCAGCAGCTTGGTTCAGGATGGGTCCTACGAGCAGTACTTC. The chain uses TRBV5-4 and TRBJ2-7, with D unclear. The V and J ends lost 0 bases and 1 base respectively, with 11 bases between them. The length of the CDR3 is 15 residues. Germline V gives CDR1 SGHNT, CDR2 YYREEE (reference sequence).

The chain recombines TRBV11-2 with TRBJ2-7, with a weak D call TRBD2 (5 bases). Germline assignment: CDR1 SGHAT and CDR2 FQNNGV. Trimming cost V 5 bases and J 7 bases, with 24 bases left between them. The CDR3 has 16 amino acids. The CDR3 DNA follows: TGTGCCAGCAGCAGACCTGAGCAGGATCCTCCGGGGGAGCAGTACTTC. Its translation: CASSRPEQDPPGEQYF.

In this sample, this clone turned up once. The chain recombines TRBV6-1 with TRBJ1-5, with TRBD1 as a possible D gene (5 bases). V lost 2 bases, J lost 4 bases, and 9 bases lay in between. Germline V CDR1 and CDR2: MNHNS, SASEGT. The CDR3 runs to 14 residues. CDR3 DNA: TGTGCCAGCAGTGAACCAGGGTGGAATCAGCCCCAGCATTTT. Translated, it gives CASSEPGWNQPQHF.

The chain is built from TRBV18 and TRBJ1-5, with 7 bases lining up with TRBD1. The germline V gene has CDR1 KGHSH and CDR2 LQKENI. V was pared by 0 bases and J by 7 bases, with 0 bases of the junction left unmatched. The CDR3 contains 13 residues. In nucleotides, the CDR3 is TGTGCCAGCTCACCACCAGGGGGCCAGCCCCAGCATTTT. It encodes CASSPPGGQPQHF.

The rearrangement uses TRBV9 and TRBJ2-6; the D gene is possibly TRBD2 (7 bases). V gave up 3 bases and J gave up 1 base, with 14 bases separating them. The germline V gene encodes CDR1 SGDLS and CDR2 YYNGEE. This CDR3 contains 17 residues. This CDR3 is CASSAGGGQSGANVLTF. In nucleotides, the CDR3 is TGTGCCAGCAGCGCGGGGGGCGGTCAATCTGGGGCCAACGTCCTGACTTTC.

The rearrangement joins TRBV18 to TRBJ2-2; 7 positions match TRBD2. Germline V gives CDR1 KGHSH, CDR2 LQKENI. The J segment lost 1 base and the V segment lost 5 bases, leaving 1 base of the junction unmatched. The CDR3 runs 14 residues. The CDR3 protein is CASSLAGNTGELFF. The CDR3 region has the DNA TGTGCCAGCTCATTAGCGGGGAACACCGGGGAGCTGTTTTTT.

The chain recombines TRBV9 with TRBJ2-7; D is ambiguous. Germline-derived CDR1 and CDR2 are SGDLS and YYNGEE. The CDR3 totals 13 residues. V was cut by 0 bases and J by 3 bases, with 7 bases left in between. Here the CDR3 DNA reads TGTGCCAGCAGCGTAGATGGCAGCTACGAGCAGTACTTC. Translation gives CASSVDGSYEQYF. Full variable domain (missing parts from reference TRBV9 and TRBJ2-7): DSGVTQTPKHLITATGQRVTLRCSPRSGDLSVYWYQQSLDQGLQFLIQYYNGEERAKGNILERFSAQQFPDLHSELNLSSLELGDSALYFCASSVDGSYEQYFGPGTRLTVT.

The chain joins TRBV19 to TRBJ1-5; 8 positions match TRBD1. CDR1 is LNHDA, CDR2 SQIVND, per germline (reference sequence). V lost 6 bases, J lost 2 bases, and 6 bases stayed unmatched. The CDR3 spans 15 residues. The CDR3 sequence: CASRTTGAGNQPQHF. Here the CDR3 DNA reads TGTGCCAGTAGAACGACAGGGGCGGGCAATCAGCCCCAGCATTTT. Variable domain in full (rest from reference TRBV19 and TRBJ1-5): DGGITQSPKYLFRKEGQNVTLSCEQNLNHDAMYWYRQDPGQGLRLIYYSQIVNDFQKGDIAEGYSVSREKKESFPLTVTSAQKNPTAFYLCASRTTGAGNQPQHFGDGTRLSIL.

The DNA of the CDR3 is TGTGCCAGTAGTCCAAGGACAGGGATGGGGAACACTGAAGCTTTCTTT. Encoded protein: CASSPRTGMGNTEAFF. The chain couples TRBV19 to TRBJ1-1, with TRBD1 matching 8 bases. V gave up 5 bases and J gave up 1 base; unmatched junction bases: 9. The germline V gene encodes CDR1 LNHDA and CDR2 SQIVND (reference sequence). CDR3 length equals 16 residues.

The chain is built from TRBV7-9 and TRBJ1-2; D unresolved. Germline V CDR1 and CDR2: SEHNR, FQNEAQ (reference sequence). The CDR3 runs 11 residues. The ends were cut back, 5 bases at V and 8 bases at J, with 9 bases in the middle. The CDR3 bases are TGTGCCAGCAGCGTTGGCCGAGGCTACACCTTC. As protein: CASSVGRGYTF.

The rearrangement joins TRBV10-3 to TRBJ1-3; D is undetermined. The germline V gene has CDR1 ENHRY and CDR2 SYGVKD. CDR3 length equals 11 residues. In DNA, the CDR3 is TGTGCTACGGTCTCCGGAAACACCATATATTTT. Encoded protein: CATVSGNTIYF.

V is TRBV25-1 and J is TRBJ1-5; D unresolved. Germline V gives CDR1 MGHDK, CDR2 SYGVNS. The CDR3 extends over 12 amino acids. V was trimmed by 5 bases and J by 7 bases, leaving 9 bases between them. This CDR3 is CASSLSGQPQHF. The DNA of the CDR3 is TGTGCCAGCAGTCTATCAGGCCAGCCCCAGCATTTT.

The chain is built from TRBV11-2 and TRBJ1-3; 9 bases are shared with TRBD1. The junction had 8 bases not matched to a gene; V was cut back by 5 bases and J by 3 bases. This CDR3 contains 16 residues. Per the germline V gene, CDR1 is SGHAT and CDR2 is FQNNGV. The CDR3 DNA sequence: TGTGCCAGCAGCGTGAACAGGGGGCCGCATGGAAACACCATATATTTT. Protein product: CASSVNRGPHGNTIYF.

The chain's CDR3 is CASSIDPGTYEQYF. The CDR3 nucleotides are TGTGCCAGTAGTATAGATCCGGGAACCTACGAGCAGTACTTC. The chain links TRBV19 to TRBJ2-7; a weak D match, TRBD2 (5 bases). Germline V lookup: CDR1 LNHDA, CDR2 SQIVND (reference sequence). This CDR3 is 14 amino acids long. The V gene lost 0 bases and the J gene lost 2 bases, with 8 bases spanning the gap.

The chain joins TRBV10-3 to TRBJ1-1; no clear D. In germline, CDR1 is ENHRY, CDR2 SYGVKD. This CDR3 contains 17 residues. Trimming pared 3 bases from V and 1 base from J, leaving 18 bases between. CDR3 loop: CAISEGGGDPRNTEAFF. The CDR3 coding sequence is TGTGCCATCAGTGAAGGAGGCGGGGATCCCAGGAACACTGAAGCTTTCTTT.